One and the same sample provided the 9 T cell receptor beta chains below, sequenced in a study of identical twins' blood T cells. TCRdb called the 5' RACE reads again in MiXCR, with one record for every CDR3 protein. The sample carries hundreds of thousands of distinct CDR3 sequences, 28% recorded once. Material: PBMCs. The receptor set was obtained from a woman aged 18-49 years in good health.

This clonotype was picked up a small number of times. The rearrangement joins TRBV10-3 to TRBJ2-2, with D perhaps TRBD1 (6 bases). Germline CDR1 and CDR2: ENHRY and SYGVKD. The ends were cut back, 8 bases at V and 4 bases at J, with 11 bases in the middle. The CDR3 runs 13 residues. The CDR3 loop reads CAIAVGATGELFF. The DNA for the CDR3 is TGTGCCATCGCTGTGGGGGCCACCGGGGAGCTGTTTTTT.

The chain couples TRBV6-1 to TRBJ2-3; D gene ambiguous. Germline CDR1 MNHNS, CDR2 SASEGT. The CDR3 loop spans 16 amino acids. The V end was cut by 6 bases, the J end by 4 bases, with 20 bases between. This CDR3 is CASSSGPRLMADTQYF. The CDR3 nucleotides are TGTGCCAGCAGCTCCGGGCCGCGATTGATGGCAGATACGCAGTATTTT.

V usage is TRBV29-1 and J usage is TRBJ2-2, with 10 nucleotides matching TRBD2. Trimming cost V 4 bases and J 7 bases; bases outside gene matches: 6. The CDR3 is 14 residues long. Germline lookup yields CDR1 SQVTM and CDR2 ANQGSEA. This CDR3 reads CSVGAGGPIGELFF. Written as DNA, the CDR3 is TGCAGCGTTGGAGCGGGGGGGCCGATCGGGGAGCTGTTTTTT.

On this clonotype: Its ends do not fully match the called genes, so a read error is possible. The gene calls are TRBV6-6 and TRBJ1-2; maybe TRBD1 (6 bases). Germline V gene data show CDR1 as MNHNY and CDR2 as SVGAGI (reference sequence). This CDR3 is 14 amino acids long. The CDR3 reads CASKTVGTNYGYAF. The CDR3 DNA sequence: TGCGCCAGCAAAACAGTCGGGACAAACTATGGCTACGCCTTC.

This clonotype appeared many times. This chain joins TRBV21-1 and TRBJ2-2. TRBV21-1 is designated a pseudogene. This CDR3 has 15 amino acids. Here the CDR3 reads CASKDRDTLAGELFF. The CDR3 DNA sequence: TGTGCCAGTAAAGATAGAGATACTTTGGCCGGGGAGCTGTTTTTT.

This clonotype showed up many times. CDR3 sequence (DNA): TGTGCCAGCAGCCAGCCAGTCTCAGATACGCAGTATTTT. Translated: CASSQPVSDTQYF. J is TRBJ2-3 and V is TRBV9, with D unclear. Germline CDR1 and CDR2: SGDLS and YYNGEE. The CDR3 spans 13 residues. Trimming took 4 bases from V and 4 from J, leaving 10 bases between them.

This clonotype has just a few counts. The genes are TRBV20-1 and TRBJ2-2; tentative D call: TRBD2 (5 bases). CDR1 is DFQATT and CDR2 is SNEGSKA in the germline V gene (reference sequence). V shed 6 bases and J shed 2 bases, with 10 bases lying between them. The CDR3 contains 13 residues. As DNA, the CDR3 is TGCAGTGCCGGGATCTCAAACACCGGGGAGCTGTTTTTT. Translation: CSAGISNTGELFF.

J is TRBJ1-1 and V is TRBV5-4, with 12 bases that match TRBD1. J was trimmed by 8 bases and V by 1 base; bases with no gene match: 6. This CDR3 is 15 amino acids long. CDR1 and CDR2 from the germline V gene are SGHNT and YYREEE (reference sequence). CDR3 loop: CASSLYGTGGAEAFF. In DNA form, the CDR3 reads TGTGCCAGCAGCTTGTACGGGACAGGGGGCGCAGAAGCTTTCTTT.

The chain couples TRBV20-1 to TRBJ2-7; the match to TRBD1 covers 7 bases. Germline-derived CDR1 and CDR2 are DFQATT and SNEGSKA (reference sequence). The CDR3 loop spans 13 amino acids. Trimming took 5 bases from V and 2 from J; bases not matched to a gene: 6. CDR3 nucleotide sequence: TGCAGTGCTGCCCGGGACAGAGCCTACGAGCAGTACTTC. Translation gives CSAARDRAYEQYF.